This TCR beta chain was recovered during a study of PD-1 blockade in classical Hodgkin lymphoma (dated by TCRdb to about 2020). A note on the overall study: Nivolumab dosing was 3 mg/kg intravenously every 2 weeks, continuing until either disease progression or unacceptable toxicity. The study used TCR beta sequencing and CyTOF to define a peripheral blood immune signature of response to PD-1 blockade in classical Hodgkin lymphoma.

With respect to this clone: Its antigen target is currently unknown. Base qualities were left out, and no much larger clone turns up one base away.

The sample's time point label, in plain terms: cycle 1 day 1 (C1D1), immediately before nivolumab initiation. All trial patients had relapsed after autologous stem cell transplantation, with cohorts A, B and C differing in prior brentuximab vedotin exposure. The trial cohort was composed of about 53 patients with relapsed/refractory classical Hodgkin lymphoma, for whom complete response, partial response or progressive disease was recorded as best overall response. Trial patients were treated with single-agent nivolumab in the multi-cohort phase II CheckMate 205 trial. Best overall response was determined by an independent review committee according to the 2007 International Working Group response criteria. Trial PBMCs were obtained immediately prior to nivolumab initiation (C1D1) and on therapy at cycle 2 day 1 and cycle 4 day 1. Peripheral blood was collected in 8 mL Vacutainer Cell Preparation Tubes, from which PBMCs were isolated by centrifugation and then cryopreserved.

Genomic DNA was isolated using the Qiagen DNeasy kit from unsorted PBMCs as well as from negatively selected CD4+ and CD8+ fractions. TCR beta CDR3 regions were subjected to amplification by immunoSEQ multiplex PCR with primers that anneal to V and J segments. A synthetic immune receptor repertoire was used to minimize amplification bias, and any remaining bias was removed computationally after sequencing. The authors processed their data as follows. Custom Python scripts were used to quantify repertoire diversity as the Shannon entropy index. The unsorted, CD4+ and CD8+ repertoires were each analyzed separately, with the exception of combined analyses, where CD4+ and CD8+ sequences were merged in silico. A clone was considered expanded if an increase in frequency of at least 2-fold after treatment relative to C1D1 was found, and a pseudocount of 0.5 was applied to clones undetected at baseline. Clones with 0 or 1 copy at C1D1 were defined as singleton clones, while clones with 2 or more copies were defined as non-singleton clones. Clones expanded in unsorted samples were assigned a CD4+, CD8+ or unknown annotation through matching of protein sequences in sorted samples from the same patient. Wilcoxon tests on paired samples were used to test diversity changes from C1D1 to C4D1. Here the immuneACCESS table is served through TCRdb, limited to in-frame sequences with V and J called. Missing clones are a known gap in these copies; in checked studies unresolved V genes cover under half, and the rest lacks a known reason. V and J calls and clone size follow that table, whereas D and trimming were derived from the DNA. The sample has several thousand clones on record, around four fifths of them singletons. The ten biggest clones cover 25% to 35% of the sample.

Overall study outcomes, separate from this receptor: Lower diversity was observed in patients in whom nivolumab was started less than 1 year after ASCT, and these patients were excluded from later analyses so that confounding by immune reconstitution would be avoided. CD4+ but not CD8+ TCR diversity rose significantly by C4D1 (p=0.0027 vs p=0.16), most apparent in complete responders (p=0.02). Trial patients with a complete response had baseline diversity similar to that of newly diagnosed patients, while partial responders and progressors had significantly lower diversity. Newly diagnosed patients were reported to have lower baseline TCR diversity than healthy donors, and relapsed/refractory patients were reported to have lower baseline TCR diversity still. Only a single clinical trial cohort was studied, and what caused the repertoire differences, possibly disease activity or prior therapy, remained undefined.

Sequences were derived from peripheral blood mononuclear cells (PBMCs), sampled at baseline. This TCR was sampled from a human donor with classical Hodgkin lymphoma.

The DNA sequence is as follows: TGTGCCAGTAGTTCCAAAACCCCGGCAGCCGCTAACTATGGCTACACCTTC. Its product reads: CASSSKTPAAANYGYTF. The chain links TRBV19 with TRBJ1-2, with the identity of the D gene unclear. Based on the germline V gene (reference sequence), the CDR1 and CDR2 sequences are LNHDA and SQIVND. The junction shows trimming of 5 bases on V and 0 bases on J, plus 19 bases between the germline ends. Taken from cysteine to phenylalanine, the CDR3 has 17 residues. CDR3 DNA only is kept here, 51 bases in frame from base 1.